The 22 T cell receptor beta chains presented below share a single source sample, sequenced in a study of CD8 T cells in ankylosing spondylitis. Their specific antigens are unknown. TCRdb ran MiXCR on the 5' RACE reads and lists one entry per CDR3 protein. The sample yields hundreds of thousands of distinct CDR3 sequences, roughly 15% seen once. Study observations and caveats: Characteristic of ankylosing spondylitis blood, it appeared, was a TCR beta motif comprising several highly homologous variants.

Sequenced material: blood, either unsorted or a sorted T cell fraction (not recorded which). The receptors here all came from a male donor with ankylosing spondylitis.

The rearrangement links TRBV12-3 or TRBV12-4 to TRBJ2-7; 7 nucleotides line up with TRBD1. J was trimmed by 7 bases and V by 6 bases; bases with no gene match: 15. CDR3 size: 15 residues. The CDR3 coding sequence is TGTGCCAGCAGGGGGGACCCGACAGGGTCGAAAGAGCAGTACTTC. Residues: CASRGDPTGSKEQYF.

The table lists this clonotype with many counts. The CDR3 spells CASMLRRTVILPTGELFF. The CDR3 DNA sequence: TGTGCCAGCATGCTGAGAAGGACAGTCATTTTACCCACCGGGGAGCTGTTTTTT. The chain employs TRBV2 and TRBJ2-2, with D possibly TRBD1 on 6 matching bases. V was clipped by 7 bases and J by 4 bases, with 25 bases between them. Germline-derived CDR1 and CDR2 are SNHLY and FYNNEI. CDR3 length: 18 amino acids.

The chain joins TRBV20-1 to TRBJ2-3; 8 bases agree with TRBD2. CDR3 length equals 16 residues. V was pared by 5 bases and J by 0 bases, with 10 bases of the junction left unmatched. The germline V gene has CDR1 DFQATT and CDR2 SNEGSKA (reference sequence). CDR3 residues: CSARPLAGPSTDTQYF. CDR3 nucleotide sequence: TGCAGTGCTCGACCCTTAGCGGGGCCAAGCACAGATACGCAGTATTTT.

This clonotype was seen a few times. The genes are TRBV20-1 and TRBJ1-1; D is unresolved. V was pared by 3 bases and J by 1 base, with 21 bases between. The CDR3 runs to 17 residues. CDR1 and CDR2 from the germline V gene are DFQATT and SNEGSKA (reference sequence). The CDR3 DNA reads TGCAGTGCTAGCCCCTTCGTCCCCAGGCGGACGAACACTGAAGCTTTCTTT. This codes for CSASPFVPRRTNTEAFF.

This rearrangement joins TRBV4-3 to TRBJ2-3, with D tentatively TRBD2 (6 bases). Germline V gene data show CDR1 as LGHNA and CDR2 as YSLEER. V lost 7 bases and J 0 bases, leaving 14 bases between the germline ends. The CDR3 loop spans 15 amino acids. In DNA, the CDR3 is TGCGCCAGCAACCCTAGCGTATCTAGCACAGATACGCAGTATTTT. Translation gives CASNPSVSSTDTQYF.

This clonotype turned up a few times. The gene calls are TRBV5-1 and TRBJ2-1, with TRBD2 identical over 12 bases. Germline assignment: CDR1 SGHRS and CDR2 YFSETQ. The junction had 2 bases not matched to a gene; V was cut back by 5 bases and J by 5 bases. The CDR3 is 14 amino acids. The CDR3 DNA reads TGCGCCAGCAGAAGACTAGCGGGAGACAATGAGCAGTTCTTC. Its protein is CASRRLAGDNEQFF.

This clonotype has at least ten counts. CDR3 nucleotides: TGTGCCAGCAGCCCCCGGACAGGAGCTTACGAGCAGTACTTC. It yields the protein CASSPRTGAYEQYF. This chain links TRBV7-2 with TRBJ2-7, with 7 bases matching TRBD1. The CDR3 extends over 14 amino acids. Germline CDR1 is SGHTA and CDR2 is FQGNSA. V lost 5 bases and J lost 4; bases outside the gene matches: 8.

There are a few counts of this clonotype. The chain carries TRBV14 and TRBJ1-1; maybe TRBD1 (5 bases). The CDR3 has 15 residues. CDR1 is SGHDN and CDR2 is FVKESK in the germline V gene. Trimming removed 2 bases at V and 6 bases at J, with 16 bases between. The CDR3 coding sequence is TGTGCCAGCAGCCAAAAAAGACAGATTTACTCTGAAGCTTTCTTT. Encoded protein: CASSQKRQIYSEAFF.

This clonotype has a handful of counts. This chain connects TRBV12-3 or TRBV12-4 to TRBJ2-7; D is possibly TRBD2 (5 bases). The V and J ends lost 2 bases and 0 bases respectively, with 11 bases between them. This CDR3 is 15 amino acids long. The CDR3 DNA follows: TGTGCCAGCAGTTTACGAGCGGTACTCTCCTACGAGCAGTACTTC. Amino acids: CASSLRAVLSYEQYF.

The rearrangement joins TRBV2 to TRBJ1-4, with D possibly TRBD1 on 6 matching bases. The CDR3 sequence is 15 residues long. Germline V gives CDR1 SNHLY, CDR2 FYNNEI. V lost 7 bases, J lost 4 bases, and 16 bases lay in between. The CDR3 region is CASKKAGAFNEKLFF. CDR3 DNA sequence: TGTGCCAGCAAGAAAGCAGGGGCCTTTAATGAAAAACTGTTTTTT. Based on the CDR3 plus reference TRBV2 and TRBJ1-4, the full variable domain is EPEVTQTPSHQVTQMGQEVILRCVPISNHLYFYWYRQILGQKVEFLVSFYNNEISEKSEIFDDQFSVERPDGSNFTLKIRSTKLEDSAMYFCASKKAGAFNEKLFFGSGTQLSVL.

This clonotype has at least ten counts. The V gene is TRBV12-3 or TRBV12-4, the J gene TRBJ2-3, with no clear D. The V and J ends lost 5 bases and 5 bases respectively, with 8 bases between them. There are 12 residues in the CDR3. The CDR3 sequence is CASSELGDTQYF. DNA of the CDR3: TGTGCCAGCAGTGAGTTGGGAGATACGCAGTATTTT.

V is TRBV20-1 and J is TRBJ1-5; D uncertain. CDR3 length: 12 residues. Germline V gene sequence: CDR1 DFQATT, CDR2 SNEGSKA (reference sequence). Trimming removed 6 bases from V and 2 bases from J, with 8 bases in between. CDR3 loop: CSAVRGNQPQHF. The CDR3 nucleotides read TGCAGTGCCGTTAGGGGCAATCAGCCCCAGCATTTT.

In this sample, this clonotype turned up a few times. The chain recombines TRBV28 with TRBJ2-3; 10 bases line up with TRBD2. V lost 1 base to trimming and J lost 6 bases; unmatched junction nucleotides: 4. The CDR3 contains 15 residues. Germline-derived CDR1 and CDR2 are MDHEN and SYDVKM. The CDR3 reads CASSLFGSGRDTQYF. CDR3 DNA: TGTGCCAGCAGTTTATTTGGTAGCGGGAGGGATACGCAGTATTTT.

This clonotype was seen at least ten times. For the CDR3, the DNA is TGTGCCAGCAGTTTCGGGACAGGGATTAATTCACCCCTCCACTTT. This encodes CASSFGTGINSPLHF. V gene TRBV12-3 or TRBV12-4 combines with J gene TRBJ1-6; 9 bases agree with TRBD1. V was clipped by 3 bases and J by 6 bases; unmatched bases: 3. This CDR3 contains 15 residues.

In its sample, this clonotype was seen a few times. This chain uses TRBV5-1 with TRBJ2-7; weak D call: TRBD1 (6 bases). Germline-derived CDR1 and CDR2 are SGHRS and YFSETQ. The CDR3 has 16 amino acids. Trimming stripped 3 bases from V and 3 bases from J, with 19 bases between. The CDR3 nucleotides read TGCGCCAGCAGCTCGGGGTATGGGGACAAACACTACGAGCAGTACTTC. Translation: CASSSGYGDKHYEQYF.

The table lists this clonotype with a few counts. The CDR3 here is CASSVAGQGRETQYF. Here the CDR3 DNA reads TGTGCCAGCAGCGTCGCCGGACAGGGAAGGGAGACCCAGTACTTC. V usage is TRBV9 and J usage is TRBJ2-5; the match to TRBD1 covers 8 bases. Trimming cost V 2 bases and J 5 bases; bases outside gene matches: 8. The germline V gene encodes CDR1 SGDLS and CDR2 YYNGEE. This CDR3 has 15 amino acids.

This clonotype came up many times. The rearrangement uses TRBV12-3 or TRBV12-4 and TRBJ1-1; D gene ambiguous. The CDR3 is 10 residues long. Trimming pared 7 bases from V and 8 bases from J, leaving 8 bases between. The CDR3 region is CASTTEEAFF. CDR3 nucleotide sequence: TGTGCCAGCACGACGGAAGAAGCTTTCTTT.

J is TRBJ2-3 and V is TRBV20-1; D is perhaps TRBD1 or TRBD2 (6 bases each). Germline V gives CDR1 DFQATT, CDR2 SNEGSKA (reference sequence). The CDR3 is 12 residues long. The germline V and J ends were trimmed by 8 bases and 0 bases, with 9 bases remaining between them. The chain's CDR3 is CSWGASTDTQYF. As DNA, the CDR3 is TGCAGTTGGGGGGCCAGCACAGATACGCAGTATTTT.

The V and J genes are TRBV5-1 and TRBJ1-1; tentatively, D is TRBD1 (5 bases). The germline V gene has CDR1 SGHRS and CDR2 YFSETQ. The CDR3 spans 14 residues. The germline V and J ends were trimmed by 1 base and 5 bases, with 12 bases remaining between them. The CDR3 DNA sequence: TGCGCCAGCAGCTTGAGTGGGGCTGTTACTGAAGCTTTCTTT. This gives the protein CASSLSGAVTEAFF.

V gene TRBV6-1 combines with J gene TRBJ1-3; 7 nucleotides match TRBD1. CDR1 is MNHNS, CDR2 SASEGT, per germline. This CDR3 has 14 amino acids. The J segment lost 0 bases and the V segment lost 7 bases, leaving 3 bases of the junction unmatched. CDR3 bases: TGTGCCAGCACCGGACAGGTCTCTGGAAACACCATATATTTT. It is translated as CASTGQVSGNTIYF.

This rearrangement joins TRBV20-1 to TRBJ2-3; 9 bases are a match to TRBD2. CDR1 and CDR2 from the germline V gene are DFQATT and SNEGSKA (reference sequence). J gave up 2 bases and V 6 bases, and 9 bases lay outside the gene matches. CDR3 length: 15 residues. In DNA form, the CDR3 reads TGCAGTGCCCGGCCTTTAGCGGGGGTCACAGATACGCAGTATTTT. Its protein is CSARPLAGVTDTQYF.

This clonotype occurred a few times. This chain joins TRBV5-8 and TRBJ1-2, with 10 bases lining up with TRBD1. Losses at the gene ends were 4 bases for V and 5 bases for J; bases not matched to a gene: 5. Germline loops: CDR1 SGHTS, CDR2 YDEGEE. The CDR3 has 14 residues. The CDR3 region is CASSLRDRGYGYTF. The CDR3 DNA follows: TGTGCCAGCAGCCTCCGGGACAGGGGATATGGCTACACCTTC.